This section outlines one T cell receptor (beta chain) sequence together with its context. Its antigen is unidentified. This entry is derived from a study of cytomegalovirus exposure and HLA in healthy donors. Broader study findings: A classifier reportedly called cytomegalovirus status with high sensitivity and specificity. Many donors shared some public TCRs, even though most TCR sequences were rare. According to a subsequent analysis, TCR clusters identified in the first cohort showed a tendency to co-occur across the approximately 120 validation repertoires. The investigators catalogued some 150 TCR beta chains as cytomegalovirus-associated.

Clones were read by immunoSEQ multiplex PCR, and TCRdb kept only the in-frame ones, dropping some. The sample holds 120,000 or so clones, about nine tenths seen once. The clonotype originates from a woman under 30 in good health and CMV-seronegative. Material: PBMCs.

CDR3 sequence reads: CSARDTYEQYF. DNA of the CDR3: TGCAGTGCTAGAGACACCTACGAGCAGTACTTC. The chain uses TRBV20-1 and TRBJ2-7; D not resolved. Between the trimmed V and J ends, which lost 0 bases and 2 bases, there was a span of 2 bases. Germline V gene data show CDR1 as DFQATT and CDR2 as SNEGSKA (reference sequence). The CDR3 sequence is 11 residues long.